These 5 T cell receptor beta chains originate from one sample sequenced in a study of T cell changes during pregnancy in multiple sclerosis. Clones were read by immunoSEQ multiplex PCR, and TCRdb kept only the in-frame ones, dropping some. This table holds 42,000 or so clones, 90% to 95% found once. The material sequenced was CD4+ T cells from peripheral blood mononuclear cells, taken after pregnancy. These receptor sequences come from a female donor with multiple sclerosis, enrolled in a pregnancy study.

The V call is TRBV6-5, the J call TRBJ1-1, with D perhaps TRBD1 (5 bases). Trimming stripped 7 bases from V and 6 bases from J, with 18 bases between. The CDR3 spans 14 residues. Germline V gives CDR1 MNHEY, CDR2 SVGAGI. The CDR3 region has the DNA TGTGCCAGCACCAGTGGGGGGGTCGGTGCTGAAGCTTTCTTT. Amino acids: CASTSGGVGAEAFF.

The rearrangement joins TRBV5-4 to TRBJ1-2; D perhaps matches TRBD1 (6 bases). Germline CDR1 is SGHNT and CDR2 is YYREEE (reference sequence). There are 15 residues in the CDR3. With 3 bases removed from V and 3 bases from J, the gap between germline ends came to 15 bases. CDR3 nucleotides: TGTGCCAGCAGCTCCCCCCGGGGGGCCGACTATGGCTACACCTTC. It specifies CASSSPRGADYGYTF. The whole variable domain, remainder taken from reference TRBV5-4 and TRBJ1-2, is ETGVTQSPTHLIKTRGQQVTLRCSSQSGHNTVSWYQQALGQGPQFIFQYYREEENGRGNFPPRFSGLQFPNYSSELNVNALELDDSALYLCASSSPRGADYGYTFGSGTRLTVV.

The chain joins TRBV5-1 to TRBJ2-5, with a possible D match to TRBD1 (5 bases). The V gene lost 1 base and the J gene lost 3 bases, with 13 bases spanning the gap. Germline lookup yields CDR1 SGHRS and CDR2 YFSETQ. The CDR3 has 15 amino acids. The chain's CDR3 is CASSLWSGQKETQYF. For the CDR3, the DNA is TGCGCCAGCAGCTTGTGGTCAGGGCAAAAAGAGACCCAGTACTTC.

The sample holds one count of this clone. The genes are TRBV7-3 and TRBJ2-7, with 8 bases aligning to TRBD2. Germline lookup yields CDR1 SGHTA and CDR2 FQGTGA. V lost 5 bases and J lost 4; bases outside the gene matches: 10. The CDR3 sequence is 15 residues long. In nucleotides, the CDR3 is TGTGCCAGCAGCCCGAATGCGGGGGGTATTTACGAGCAGTACTTC. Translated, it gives CASSPNAGGIYEQYF.

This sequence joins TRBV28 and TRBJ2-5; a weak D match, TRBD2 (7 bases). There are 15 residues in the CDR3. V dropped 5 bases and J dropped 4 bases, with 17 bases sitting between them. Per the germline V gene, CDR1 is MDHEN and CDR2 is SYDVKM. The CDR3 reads CASSPVKGGGETQYF. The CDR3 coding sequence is TGTGCCAGCAGTCCCGTGAAAGGGGGGGGAGAGACCCAGTACTTC.